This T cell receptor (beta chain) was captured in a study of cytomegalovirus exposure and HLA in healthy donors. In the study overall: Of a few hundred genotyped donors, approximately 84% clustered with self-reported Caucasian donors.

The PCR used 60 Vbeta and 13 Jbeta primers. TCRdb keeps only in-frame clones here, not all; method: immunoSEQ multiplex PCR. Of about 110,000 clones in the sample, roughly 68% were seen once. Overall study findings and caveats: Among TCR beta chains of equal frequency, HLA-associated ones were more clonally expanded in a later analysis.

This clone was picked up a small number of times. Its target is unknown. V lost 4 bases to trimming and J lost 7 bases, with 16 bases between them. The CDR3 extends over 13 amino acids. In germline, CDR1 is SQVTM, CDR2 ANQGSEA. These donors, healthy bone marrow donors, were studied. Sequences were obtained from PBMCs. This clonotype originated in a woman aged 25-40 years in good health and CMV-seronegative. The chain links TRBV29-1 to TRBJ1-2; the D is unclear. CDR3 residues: CSVGQEVASGYTF. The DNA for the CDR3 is TGCAGCGTTGGTCAGGAAGTTGCCTCTGGCTACACCTTC.